This entry lists 2 T cell receptor beta chains sequenced from one sample in a study of CD8+ T cells in alopecia areata. RNA extraction and reverse transcription yielded cDNA as sequencing template. Generated by immunoSEQ multiplex PCR, the TCRdb table keeps only in-frame clones and is missing some. Here the sample spans under 250,000 clones, 57% being singletons. Sequenced here: CD4+ T cells sorted from blood, sampled at week 0. The receptors come from a human donor with alopecia areata.

The chain has TRBV25-1 and TRBJ1-5; unclear D gene. The V end was cut by 7 bases, the J end by 2 bases, with 12 bases between. The V gene's germline CDR1 is MGHDK and CDR2 SYGVNS. The CDR3 is 14 residues long. CDR3 loop: CASKPRPRNQPQHF. CDR3 in DNA: TGTGCCAGCAAACCGAGACCGCGCAATCAGCCCCAGCATTTT.

This clone was seen only once. This chain links TRBV2 with TRBJ2-1; TRBD2 matches 13 bases. Germline V lookup: CDR1 SNHLY, CDR2 FYNNEI. The CDR3 length is 13 residues. The V and J ends lost 10 bases and 6 bases, in that order; junction bases with no gene match: 3. The chain's CDR3 is CAKRTSGSNEQFF. The CDR3 DNA reads TGTGCCAAACGGACTAGCGGGAGCAATGAGCAGTTCTTC.